These T cell receptor beta chains were read from a single sample in a study of shared clonotypes between healthy human individuals. Using immunoSEQ multiplex PCR, the repertoire was profiled, and TCRdb retains in-frame clones only, with some absent. The sample carries about 1 million clones, about 76% recorded once. The specimen sequenced was memory CD4+ T cells sorted from blood. The receptors here all came from a man younger than 35 in good health. Both conserved end residues are part of each CDR3. The D gene is left open where the match is weak. Size is omitted from some rows. Given values are once, few, many or a class for expanded clones.

NA	NA	TRBV5-1	TRBJ1-2	CASSLGQAGGSYGYTF	TGCGCCAGCAGCTTGGGACAGGCGGGGGGAAGCTATGGCTACACCTTC
NA	NA	TRBV30	TRBJ1-1	CAWTGKGYTEAFF	TGTGCCTGGACAGGAAAGGGGTACACTGAAGCTTTCTTT
NA	once	TRBV11-2	TRBJ2-1	CASSSEGPNEQFF	TGTGCCAGCAGCTCAGAGGGGCCCAATGAGCAGTTCTTC
NA	NA	TRBV19	TRBJ1-3	CASSMVGPGNTIYF	TGTGCCAGTAGTATGGTAGGGCCTGGAAACACCATATATTTT
TRBD1	NA	TRBV11-2	TRBJ2-1	CASSLGQVAFSYNEQFF	TGTGCCAGCAGCCTGGGACAGGTCGCGTTCTCCTACAATGAGCAGTTCTTC
TRBD1	NA	TRBV11-2	TRBJ2-1	CASSERGPGTDYNEQFF	TGTGCCAGCAGCGAAAGGGGACCCGGGACAGACTACAATGAGCAGTTCTTC
NA	NA	TRBV28	TRBJ1-1	CASRAPADRTEAFF	TGTGCCAGCAGAGCTCCGGCGGATCGAACTGAAGCTTTCTTT
NA	once	TRBV27	TRBJ1-1	CASSLWFDEHRNTEAFF	TGTGCCAGCAGTTTGTGGTTCGACGAACACCGGAACACTGAAGCTTTCTTT
TRBD1	NA	TRBV28	TRBJ1-2	CASSLGTGGYGYTF	TGTGCCAGCAGTTTAGGGACAGGGGGCTATGGCTACACCTTC
NA	NA	TRBV6-6	TRBJ2-7	CASYFPGSPYEQYF	TGTGCCAGCTACTTTCCCGGTTCCCCCTACGAGCAGTACTTC
TRBD2	NA	TRBV5-1	TRBJ2-5	CASSLPSGGTGETQYF	TGCGCCAGCAGCCTTCCTAGCGGGGGGACCGGCGAGACCCAGTACTTC
NA	NA	TRBV5-6	TRBJ1-6	CASSLGNLGSPLHF	TGTGCCAGCAGCTTGGGCAATCTTGGTTCACCCCTCCACTTT
NA	NA	TRBV6-1	TRBJ1-6	CASSGKQGGNSPLHF	TGTGCCAGCAGTGGAAAACAGGGAGGGAATTCACCCCTCCACTTT
NA	once	TRBV7-2	TRBJ1-1	CASSLIPAEAFF	TGTGCCAGCAGCTTAATACCCGCTGAAGCTTTCTTT
NA	once	TRBV20-1	TRBJ2-1	CSAKDRDDRVF	TGCAGTGCTAAAGATCGGGACGACCGGGTCTTC
NA	NA	TRBV18	TRBJ1-4	CASSPPGGGRGDEKLFF	TGTGCCAGCTCACCCCCCGGGGGCGGAAGGGGCGATGAAAAACTGTTTTTT
NA	NA	TRBV4-1	TRBJ2-2	CASSPAVAWTGELFF	TGCGCCAGCAGCCCCGCGGTAGCCTGGACCGGGGAGCTGTTTTTT
TRBD2	NA	TRBV9	TRBJ2-5	CASSVEAGGPKETQYF	TGTGCCAGCAGCGTAGAGGCGGGAGGGCCAAAAGAGACCCAGTACTTC
TRBD1	NA	TRBV5-1	TRBJ2-2	CASMPGGGGRGELFF	TGCGCCAGTATGCCAGGGGGCGGCGGCCGCGGGGAGCTGTTTTTT
TRBD2	NA	TRBV5-1	TRBJ2-5	CASRPSGGQETQYF	TGCGCCAGCAGGCCAAGCGGGGGCCAAGAGACCCAGTACTTC
TRBD1	NA	TRBV28	TRBJ2-1	CASSSRQGLDNEQFF	TGTGCCAGCAGTTCACGACAGGGTTTAGACAATGAGCAGTTCTTC
TRBD2	NA	TRBV5-1	TRBJ2-1	CASRGTSETYNEQFF	TGCGCCAGCAGGGGAACTAGCGAGACCTACAATGAGCAGTTCTTC
TRBD1	NA	TRBV25-1	TRBJ1-1	CASTEITGGYTEAFF	TGTGCCAGCACCGAAATTACAGGGGGTTACACTGAAGCTTTCTTT
TRBD1	once	TRBV30	TRBJ1-5	CAWEGGGDQPQHF	TGTGCCTGGGAAGGAGGGGGCGATCAGCCCCAGCATTTT
NA	NA	TRBV9	TRBJ2-5	CASSVGGIRVETQYF	TGTGCCAGCAGCGTAGGGGGCATCCGAGTGGAGACCCAGTACTTC
TRBD2	NA	TRBV27	TRBJ2-5	CASSIQRGGTETQYF	TGTGCCAGCAGTATACAGCGGGGGGGCACGGAGACCCAGTACTTC
TRBD1	NA	TRBV6-1	TRBJ1-1	CASSGRDRGANTEAFF	TGTGCCAGCAGTGGCCGGGACAGGGGGGCGAACACTGAAGCTTTCTTT
NA	NA	TRBV4-2	TRBJ1-4	CASSQDHDEKLFF	TGTGCCAGCAGCCAAGATCATGATGAAAAACTGTTTTTT
TRBD2	NA	TRBV9	TRBJ2-7	CASSPNSGLAGVSPEQYF	TGTGCCAGCAGCCCCAACAGCGGACTAGCGGGAGTCTCACCCGAGCAGTACTTC
TRBD1	NA	TRBV7-9	TRBJ1-6	CASSFGQGWSPLHF	TGTGCCAGCAGCTTCGGACAGGGGTGGTCACCCCTCCACTTT
NA	NA	TRBV7-8	TRBJ2-7	CASASQIYEQYF	TGTGCCAGCGCGTCACAGATCTACGAGCAGTACTTC
NA	NA	TRBV7-2	TRBJ1-2	CASSPSNYGYTF	TGTGCCAGCAGCCCGTCTAACTATGGCTACACCTTC
TRBD1	few	TRBV6-1	TRBJ1-1	CASSKTGGGTEAFF	TGTGCCAGCAGTAAGACAGGGGGCGGCACTGAAGCTTTCTTT
TRBD1	few	TRBV4-1	TRBJ2-7	CASSHETGGSSYEQYF	TGCGCCAGCAGCCATGAAACAGGGGGGAGCTCCTACGAGCAGTACTTC
TRBD2	NA	TRBV11-2	TRBJ2-3	CASSLSGGHGIDTQYF	TGTGCCAGCAGCCTCAGCGGGGGACACGGCATAGATACGCAGTATTTT
NA	NA	TRBV6-1	TRBJ2-7	CASSETQAYEQYF	TGTGCCAGCAGTGAAACCCAGGCCTACGAGCAGTACTTC
TRBD1	NA	TRBV9	TRBJ2-5	CASSPRTGQKETQYF	TGTGCCAGCAGCCCCCGGACAGGGCAGAAAGAGACCCAGTACTTC
NA	few	TRBV25-1	TRBJ2-7	CASSAFGPYEQYF	TGTGCCAGCAGTGCCTTCGGCCCCTACGAGCAGTACTTC
NA	NA	TRBV2	TRBJ1-2	CASSEEVSAGYTF	TGTGCCAGCAGTGAAGAGGTCTCGGCTGGCTACACCTTC
NA	NA	TRBV6-6	TRBJ2-2	CASTLGVDGELFF	TGTGCCAGCACCCTCGGGGTCGACGGGGAGCTGTTTTTT
NA	few	TRBV2	TRBJ1-6	CASSDPGFGGRSPLHF	TGTGCCAGCAGTGATCCGGGGTTTGGAGGAAGGTCACCCCTCCACTTT
TRBD1	NA	TRBV30	TRBJ2-2	CAWSSTGAGELFF	TGTGCCTGGAGCTCGACAGGGGCCGGGGAGCTGTTTTTT
TRBD1	NA	TRBV7-9	TRBJ1-2	CAGSLGGQASGYTF	TGTGCCGGCAGCTTAGGCGGACAGGCTAGTGGCTACACCTTC
TRBD1	NA	TRBV18	TRBJ2-2	CASSPVTGGNTGELFF	TGTGCCAGCTCACCAGTGACAGGGGGCAACACCGGGGAGCTGTTTTTT
NA	NA	TRBV5-4	TRBJ2-7	CASSLDTGPYEQYF	TGTGCCAGCAGCCTGGACACAGGGCCCTACGAGCAGTACTTC
NA	NA	TRBV14	TRBJ1-1	CASSQDWGRAFF	TGTGCCAGCAGCCAAGATTGGGGTAGAGCTTTCTTT
NA	NA	TRBV7-2	TRBJ1-6	CASSLGSGGNNSPLHF	TGTGCCAGCAGCTTAGGGTCCGGAGGGAATAATTCACCCCTCCACTTT
NA	NA	TRBV27	TRBJ1-1	CASRSSQEMNTEAFF	TGTGCCAGCAGATCATCGCAGGAAATGAACACTGAAGCTTTCTTT